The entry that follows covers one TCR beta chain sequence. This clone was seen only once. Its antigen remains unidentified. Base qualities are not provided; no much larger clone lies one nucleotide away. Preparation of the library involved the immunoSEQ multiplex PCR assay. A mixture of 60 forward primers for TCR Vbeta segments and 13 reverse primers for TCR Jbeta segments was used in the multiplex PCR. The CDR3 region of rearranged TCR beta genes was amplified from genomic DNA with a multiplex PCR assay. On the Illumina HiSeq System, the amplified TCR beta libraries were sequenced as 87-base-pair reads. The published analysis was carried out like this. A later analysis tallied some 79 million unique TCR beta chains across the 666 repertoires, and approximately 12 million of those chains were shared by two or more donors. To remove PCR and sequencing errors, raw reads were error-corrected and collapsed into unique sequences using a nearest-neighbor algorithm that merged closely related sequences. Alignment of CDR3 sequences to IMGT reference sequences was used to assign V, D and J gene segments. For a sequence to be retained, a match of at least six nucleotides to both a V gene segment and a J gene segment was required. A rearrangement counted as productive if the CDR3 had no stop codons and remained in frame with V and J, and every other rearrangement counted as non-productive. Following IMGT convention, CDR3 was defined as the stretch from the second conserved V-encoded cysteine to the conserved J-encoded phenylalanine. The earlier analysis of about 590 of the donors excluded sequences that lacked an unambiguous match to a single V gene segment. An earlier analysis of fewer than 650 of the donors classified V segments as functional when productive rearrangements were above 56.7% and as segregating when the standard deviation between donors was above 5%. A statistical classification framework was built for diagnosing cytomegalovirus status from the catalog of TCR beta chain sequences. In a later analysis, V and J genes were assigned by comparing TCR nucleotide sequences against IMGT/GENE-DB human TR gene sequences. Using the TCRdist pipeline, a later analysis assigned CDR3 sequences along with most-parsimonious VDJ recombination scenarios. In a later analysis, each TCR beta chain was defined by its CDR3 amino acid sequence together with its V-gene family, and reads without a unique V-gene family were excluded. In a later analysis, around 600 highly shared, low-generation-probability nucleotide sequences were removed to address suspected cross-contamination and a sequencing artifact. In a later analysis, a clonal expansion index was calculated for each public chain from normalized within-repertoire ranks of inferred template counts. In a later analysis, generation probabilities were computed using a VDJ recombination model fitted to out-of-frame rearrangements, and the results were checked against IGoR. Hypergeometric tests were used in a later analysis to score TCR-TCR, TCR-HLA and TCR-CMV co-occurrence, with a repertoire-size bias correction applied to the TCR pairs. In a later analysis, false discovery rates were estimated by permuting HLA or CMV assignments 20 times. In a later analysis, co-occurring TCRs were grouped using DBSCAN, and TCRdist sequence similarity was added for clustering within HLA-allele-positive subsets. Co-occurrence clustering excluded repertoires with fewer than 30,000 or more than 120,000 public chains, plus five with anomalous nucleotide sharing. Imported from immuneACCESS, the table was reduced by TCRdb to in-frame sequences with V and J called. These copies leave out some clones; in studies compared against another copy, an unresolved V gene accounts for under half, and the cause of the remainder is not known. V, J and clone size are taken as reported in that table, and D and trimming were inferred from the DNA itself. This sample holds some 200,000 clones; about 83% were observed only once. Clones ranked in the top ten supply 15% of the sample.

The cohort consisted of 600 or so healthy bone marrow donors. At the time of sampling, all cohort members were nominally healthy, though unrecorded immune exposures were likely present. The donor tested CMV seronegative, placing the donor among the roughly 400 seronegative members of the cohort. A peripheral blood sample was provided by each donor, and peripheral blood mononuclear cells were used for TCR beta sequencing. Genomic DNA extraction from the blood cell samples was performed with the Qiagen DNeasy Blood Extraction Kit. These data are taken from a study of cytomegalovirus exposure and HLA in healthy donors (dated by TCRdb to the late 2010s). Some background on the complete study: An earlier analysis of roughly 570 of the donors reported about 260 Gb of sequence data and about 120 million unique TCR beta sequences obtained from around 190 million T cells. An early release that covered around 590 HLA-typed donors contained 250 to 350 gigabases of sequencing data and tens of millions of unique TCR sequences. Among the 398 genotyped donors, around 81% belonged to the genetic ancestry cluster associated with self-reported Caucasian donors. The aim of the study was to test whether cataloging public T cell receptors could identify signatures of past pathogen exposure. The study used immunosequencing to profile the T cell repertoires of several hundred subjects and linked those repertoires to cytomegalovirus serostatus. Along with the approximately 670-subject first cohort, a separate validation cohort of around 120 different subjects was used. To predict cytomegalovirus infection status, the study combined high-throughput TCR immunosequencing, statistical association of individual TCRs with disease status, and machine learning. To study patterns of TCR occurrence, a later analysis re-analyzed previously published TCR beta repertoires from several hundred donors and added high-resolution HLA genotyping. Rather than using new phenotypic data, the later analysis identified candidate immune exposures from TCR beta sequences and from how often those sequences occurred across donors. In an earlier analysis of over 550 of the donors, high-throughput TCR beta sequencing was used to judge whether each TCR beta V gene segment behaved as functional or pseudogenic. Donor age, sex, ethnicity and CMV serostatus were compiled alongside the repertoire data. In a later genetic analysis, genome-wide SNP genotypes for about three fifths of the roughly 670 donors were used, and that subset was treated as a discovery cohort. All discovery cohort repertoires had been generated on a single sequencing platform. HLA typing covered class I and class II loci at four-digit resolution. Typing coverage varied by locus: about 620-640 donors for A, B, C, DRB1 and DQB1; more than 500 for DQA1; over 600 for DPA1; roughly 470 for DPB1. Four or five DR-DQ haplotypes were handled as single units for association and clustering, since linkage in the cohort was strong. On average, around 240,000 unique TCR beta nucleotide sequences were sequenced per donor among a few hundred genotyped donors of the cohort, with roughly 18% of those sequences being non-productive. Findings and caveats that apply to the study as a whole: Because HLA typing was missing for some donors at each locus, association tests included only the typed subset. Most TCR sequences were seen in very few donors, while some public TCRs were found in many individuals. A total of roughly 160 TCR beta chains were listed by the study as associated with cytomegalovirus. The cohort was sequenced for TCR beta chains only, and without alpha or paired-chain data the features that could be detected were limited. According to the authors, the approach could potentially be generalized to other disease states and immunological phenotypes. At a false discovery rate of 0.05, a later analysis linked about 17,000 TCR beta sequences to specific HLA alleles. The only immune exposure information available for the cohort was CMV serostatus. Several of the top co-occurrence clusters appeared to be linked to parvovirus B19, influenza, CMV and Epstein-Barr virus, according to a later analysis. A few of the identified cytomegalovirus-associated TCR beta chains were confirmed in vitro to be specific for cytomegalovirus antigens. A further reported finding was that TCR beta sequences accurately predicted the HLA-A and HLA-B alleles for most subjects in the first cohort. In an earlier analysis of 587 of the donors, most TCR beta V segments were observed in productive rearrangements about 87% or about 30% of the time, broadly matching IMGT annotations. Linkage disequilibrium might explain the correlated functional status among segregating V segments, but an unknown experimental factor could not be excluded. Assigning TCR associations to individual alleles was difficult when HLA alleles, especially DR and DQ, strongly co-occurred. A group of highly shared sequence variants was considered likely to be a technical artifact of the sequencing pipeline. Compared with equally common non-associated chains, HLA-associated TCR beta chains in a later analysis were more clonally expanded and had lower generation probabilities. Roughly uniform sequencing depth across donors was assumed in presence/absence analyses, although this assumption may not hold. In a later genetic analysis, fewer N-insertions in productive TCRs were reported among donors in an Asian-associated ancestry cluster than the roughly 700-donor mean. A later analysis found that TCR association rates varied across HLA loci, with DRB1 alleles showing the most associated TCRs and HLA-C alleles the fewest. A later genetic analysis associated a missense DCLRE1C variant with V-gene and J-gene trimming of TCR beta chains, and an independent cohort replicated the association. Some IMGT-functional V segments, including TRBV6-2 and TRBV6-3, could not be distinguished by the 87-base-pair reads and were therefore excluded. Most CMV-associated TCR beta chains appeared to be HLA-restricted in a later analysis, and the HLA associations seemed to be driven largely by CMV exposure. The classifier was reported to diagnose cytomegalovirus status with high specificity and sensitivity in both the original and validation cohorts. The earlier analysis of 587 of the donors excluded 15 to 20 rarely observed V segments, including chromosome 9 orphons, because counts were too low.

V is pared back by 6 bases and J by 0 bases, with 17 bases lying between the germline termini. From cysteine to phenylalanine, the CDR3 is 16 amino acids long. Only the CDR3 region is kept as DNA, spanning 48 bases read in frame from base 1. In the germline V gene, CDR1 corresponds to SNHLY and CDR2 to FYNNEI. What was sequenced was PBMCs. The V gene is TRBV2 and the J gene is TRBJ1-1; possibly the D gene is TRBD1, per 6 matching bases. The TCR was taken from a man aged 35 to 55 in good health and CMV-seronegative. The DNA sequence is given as TGTGCCAGCAGAGAGATTGGACAGAGGATGAACACTGAAGCTTTCTTT. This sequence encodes CASREIGQRMNTEAFF.